The T cell receptor beta chain described here comes from a study of T cell changes during pregnancy in multiple sclerosis. Trimming at V came to 8 bases and at J to 10 bases, leaving 10 bases not matched to a gene. CDR3 length: 13 residues. CDR1 GTSNPN and CDR2 SVGIG come from the germline V gene (reference sequence). Clones were sequenced by immunoSEQ multiplex PCR, and TCRdb holds only the in-frame ones, with some missing. The profile covers around 72,000 clones, with approximately 90% appearing a single time and around 0.45% taken by the ten largest. V and J are TRBV30 and TRBJ1-6; 8 nucleotides agree with TRBD1. This TCR was sampled from a female donor with multiple sclerosis, enrolled in a pregnancy study. The sequencing here drew on CD4+ T cells from peripheral blood mononuclear cells, taken before pregnancy. Written as DNA, the CDR3 is TGTGCCCGATCGACAGGGGAAGACTCACCCCTCCACTTT. This codes for CARSTGEDSPLHF.